These 7 T cell receptor beta chains came from one sample sequenced in a study of patients and donors after allogeneic stem cell transplantation. TCRdb reanalysed the RT-PCR reads using MiXCR and keeps one entry per CDR3 protein. The sample yields about 960,000 distinct CDR3 sequences, roughly 18% seen once. The sample consisted of blood, either unsorted or a sorted T cell fraction (not recorded which). The source of these receptors is a human donor who was either an allogeneic HSCT recipient or a stem cell or donor lymphocyte infusion donor (not recorded which). It is not recorded whose cells these are; they may come from a transplant donor.

There are a few counts of this clonotype. J is TRBJ2-5 and V is TRBV20-1, with D hard to call. Germline CDR1 reads DFQATT; CDR2 reads SNEGSKA (reference sequence). Trimming cost V 1 base and J 7 bases, with 13 bases left between them. This CDR3 contains 13 residues. CDR3 protein: CSARVEIVGTQYF. The CDR3 region has the DNA TGCAGTGCTAGAGTTGAGATTGTAGGGACCCAGTACTTC.

This clonotype occurred a few times. This chain uses TRBV29-1 with TRBJ2-3, with D unclear. CDR3 size: 14 residues. In germline, CDR1 is SQVTM, CDR2 ANQGSEA. V was pared by 5 bases and J by 0 bases, with 12 bases between. The DNA for the CDR3 is TGCAGCGTTAGTGTATCCCCTAGCACAGATACGCAGTATTTT. Translated: CSVSVSPSTDTQYF.

The chain links TRBV27 to TRBJ2-7; D possibly corresponds to TRBD1 (6 bases). Germline lookup yields CDR1 MNHEY and CDR2 SMNVEV (reference sequence). V was cut by 6 bases and J by 0 bases, with 18 bases left in between. The CDR3 covers 16 residues. The CDR3 reads CASSIYRAGVSYEQYF. DNA for the CDR3: TGTGCCAGCAGCATATACAGGGCCGGTGTCTCCTACGAGCAGTACTTC.

The chain links TRBV5-1 to TRBJ2-5; 7 bases are a match to TRBD1. J gave up 9 bases and V 5 bases, and 16 bases lay outside the gene matches. The CDR3 is 15 amino acids. Germline CDR1 is SGHRS and CDR2 is YFSETQ. The CDR3 spells CASSPRTPGGLAQYF. CDR3 in DNA: TGCGCCAGCAGTCCGCGGACCCCAGGGGGATTAGCCCAGTACTTC.

The genes are TRBV5-1 and TRBJ1-2, with 10 bases lining up with TRBD1. Germline V CDR1 and CDR2: SGHRS, YFSETQ. Losses at the gene ends were 0 bases for V and 3 bases for J; bases not matched to a gene: 5. This CDR3 is 16 amino acids long. The CDR3 loop reads CASSLAPGQGYYGYTF. The CDR3 region has the DNA TGCGCCAGCAGCTTGGCCCCGGGACAGGGGTACTATGGCTACACCTTC.

This clonotype was detected ten times or more. This rearrangement joins TRBV5-1 to TRBJ1-1; D is unresolved. The germline V gene has CDR1 SGHRS and CDR2 YFSETQ. The V and J ends lost 0 bases and 1 base respectively, with 7 bases between them. CDR3 size: 14 residues. The CDR3 DNA is TGCGCCAGCAGCTTGGAACTGGGGAACACTGAAGCTTTCTTT. Translation: CASSLELGNTEAFF. The full variable domain, with the rest looked up from reference TRBV5-1 and TRBJ1-1, is KAGVTQTPRYLIKTRGQQVTLSCSPISGHRSVSWYQQTPGQGLQFLFEYFSETQRNKGNFPGRFSGRQFSNSRSEMNVSTLELGDSALYLCASSLELGNTEAFFGQGTRLTVV.

V and J are TRBV12-3 or TRBV12-4 and TRBJ1-5; 9 bases agree with TRBD1. This CDR3 is built from 15 residues. Germline trimming cut 3 bases from V and 5 bases from J; bases unmatched to any gene: 5. As DNA, the CDR3 is TGTGCCAGCAGTTTTGGGACAGGGTTGCATCAGCCCCAGCATTTT. Amino acids: CASSFGTGLHQPQHF.